This T cell receptor (beta chain) was captured by sequencing in a study of CD8+ T cells in alopecia areata. On the study more broadly: Twice daily, treated patients received 5 to 10 mg of oral tofacitinib.

Regarding treatment: oral pan-JAK inhibitor, 5-10 mg twice daily. It was from alopecia areata patients that lesional scalp punch biopsies and peripheral blood were collected. Extraction of RNA preceded its reverse transcription into cDNA, which served as the sequencing template. Libraries were prepared by immunoSEQ multiplex PCR; TCRdb keeps only in-frame clonotypes and omits some of them. Of some 120,000 clones in the sample, approximately 54% were seen once. The sample here was CD8+ T cells sorted from blood, taken at week 24, from a patient treated with tofacitinib. This TCR was sampled from a human donor with alopecia areata.

The CDR3 region has the DNA TGTGCCAGCAGCTTGTCTCTACAGGGGCACGGCGCCGGGGAGCTGTTTTTT. Translated: CASSLSLQGHGAGELFF. The chain couples TRBV7-6 to TRBJ2-2, with 7 bases that match TRBD1. From germline, CDR1 is SGHVS and CDR2 FNYEAQ. V dropped 3 bases and J dropped 6; count of bases not matched to a gene: 13. The CDR3 has 17 amino acids.